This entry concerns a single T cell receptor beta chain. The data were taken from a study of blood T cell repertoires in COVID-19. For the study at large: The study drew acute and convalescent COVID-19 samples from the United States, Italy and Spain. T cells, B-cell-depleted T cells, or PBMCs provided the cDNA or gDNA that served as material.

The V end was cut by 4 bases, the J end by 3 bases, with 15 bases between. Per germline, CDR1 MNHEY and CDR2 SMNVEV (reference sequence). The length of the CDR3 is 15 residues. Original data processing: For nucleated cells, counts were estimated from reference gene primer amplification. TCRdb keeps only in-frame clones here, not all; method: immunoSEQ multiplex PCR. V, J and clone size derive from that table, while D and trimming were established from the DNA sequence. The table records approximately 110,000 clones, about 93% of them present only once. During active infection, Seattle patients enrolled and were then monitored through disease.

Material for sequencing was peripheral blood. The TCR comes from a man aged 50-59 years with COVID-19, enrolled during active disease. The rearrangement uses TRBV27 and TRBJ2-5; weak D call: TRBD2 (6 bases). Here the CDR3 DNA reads TGTGCCAGCAGTTCCGGAGGGGCGAACGAAGAGACCCAGTACTTC. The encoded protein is CASSSGGANEETQYF.